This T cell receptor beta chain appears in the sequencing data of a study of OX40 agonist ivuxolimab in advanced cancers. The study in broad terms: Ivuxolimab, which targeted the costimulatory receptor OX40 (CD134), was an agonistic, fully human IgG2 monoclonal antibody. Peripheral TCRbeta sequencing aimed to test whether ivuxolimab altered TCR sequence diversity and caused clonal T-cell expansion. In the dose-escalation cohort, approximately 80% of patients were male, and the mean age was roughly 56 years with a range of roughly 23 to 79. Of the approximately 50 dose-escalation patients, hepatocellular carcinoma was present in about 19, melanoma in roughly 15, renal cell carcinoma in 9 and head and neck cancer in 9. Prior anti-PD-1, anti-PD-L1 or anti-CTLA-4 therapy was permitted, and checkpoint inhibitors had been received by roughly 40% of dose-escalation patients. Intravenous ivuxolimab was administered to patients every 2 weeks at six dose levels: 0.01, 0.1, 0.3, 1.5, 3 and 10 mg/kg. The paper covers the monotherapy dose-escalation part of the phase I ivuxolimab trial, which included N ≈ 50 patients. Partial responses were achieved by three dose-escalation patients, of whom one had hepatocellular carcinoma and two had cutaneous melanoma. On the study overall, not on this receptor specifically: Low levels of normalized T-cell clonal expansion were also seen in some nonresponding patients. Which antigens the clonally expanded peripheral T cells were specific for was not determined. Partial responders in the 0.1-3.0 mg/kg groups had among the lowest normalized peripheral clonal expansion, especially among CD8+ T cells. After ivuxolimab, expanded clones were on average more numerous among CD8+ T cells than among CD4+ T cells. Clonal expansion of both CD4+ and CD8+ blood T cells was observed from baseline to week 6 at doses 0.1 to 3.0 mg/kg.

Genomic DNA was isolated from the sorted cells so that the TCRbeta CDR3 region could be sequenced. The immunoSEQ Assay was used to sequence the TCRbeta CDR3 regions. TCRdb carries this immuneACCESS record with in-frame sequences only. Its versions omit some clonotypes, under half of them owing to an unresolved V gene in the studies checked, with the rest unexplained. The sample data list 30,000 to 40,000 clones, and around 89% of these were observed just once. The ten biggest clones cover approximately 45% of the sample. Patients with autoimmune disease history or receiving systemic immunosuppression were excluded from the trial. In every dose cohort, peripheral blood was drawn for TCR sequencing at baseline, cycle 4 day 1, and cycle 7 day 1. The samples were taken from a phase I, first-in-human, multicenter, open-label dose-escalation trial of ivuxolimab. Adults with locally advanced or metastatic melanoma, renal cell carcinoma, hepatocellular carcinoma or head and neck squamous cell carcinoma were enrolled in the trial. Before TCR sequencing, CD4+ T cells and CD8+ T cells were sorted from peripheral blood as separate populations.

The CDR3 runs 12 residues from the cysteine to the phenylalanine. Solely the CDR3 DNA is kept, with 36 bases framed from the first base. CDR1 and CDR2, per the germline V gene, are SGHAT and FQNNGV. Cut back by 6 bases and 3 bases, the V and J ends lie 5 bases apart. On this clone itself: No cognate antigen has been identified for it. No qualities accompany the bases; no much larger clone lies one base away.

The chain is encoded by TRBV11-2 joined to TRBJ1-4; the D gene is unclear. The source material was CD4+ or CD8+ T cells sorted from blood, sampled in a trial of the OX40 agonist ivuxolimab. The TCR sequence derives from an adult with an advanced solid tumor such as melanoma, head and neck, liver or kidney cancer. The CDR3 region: CASRTANEKLFF. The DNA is TGTGCCAGCAGGACGGCTAATGAAAAACTGTTTTTT.